The T cell receptor beta chain described here comes from a study of blood T cells in healthy people across ages. Findings and caveats of the study: Diversity was estimated from one million T cells, and these estimates were considered underestimates. What prevented conclusive comparison of naive and antigen-experienced cells was that PBMCs were unsorted.

With a J-beta primer mix and a sample-barcoded 5' primer, a second PCR ran about 7 to 12 cycles. Each cDNA molecule was tagged by a template-switch adaptor with 12 random nucleotides. Each sample yielded at least 3 million CDR3-containing paired-end reads. One entry per CDR3 protein results from TCRdb running MiXCR on the 5' RACE reads. The profile covers approximately 1,000,000 distinct CDR3 sequences, with 35% to 50% appearing a single time and approximately 17% taken by the ten largest. This clonotype was seen only a few times. Antigen specificity is unknown. V was clipped by 4 bases and J by 4 bases, with 13 bases between them. CDR3 length: 15 residues. Germline-derived CDR1 and CDR2 are MNHEY and SMNVEV (reference sequence).

This chain joins TRBV27 and TRBJ1-4, with TRBD1 as a possible D gene (5 bases). Material: blood. This sequence originates from a woman aged 60 to 75 in good health. CDR3 nucleotides: TGTGCCAGCAGTTCCCAGGGAAGAGTTAATGAAAAACTGTTTTTT. As protein: CASSSQGRVNEKLFF.